The clone carrying this T cell receptor (beta chain) was seen a handful of times. This record belongs to a study of T-cell reconstitution after alpha-beta-depleted transplantation in children. Unique molecular identifiers tagged the TCRbeta library. TCRdb re-derived calls from the PCR reads in MiXCR, one entry per CDR3 protein. The sample carries just over 350,000 distinct CDR3 sequences, about an eighth recorded once. Per germline, CDR1 SEHNR and CDR2 FQNEAQ (reference sequence). The ends were cut back, 6 bases at V and 2 bases at J, with 13 bases in the middle. The CDR3 is 14 residues long. The chain is built from TRBV7-9 and TRBJ2-5; D is perhaps TRBD2 (7 bases). The sequences come from PBMCs, collected from the stem cell graft. This TCR was sampled from a human donor who donated a stem cell graft to a child with Fanconi anemia. CDR3 coding DNA: TGTGCCAGCAGGACGGGGGGCCGTCAAGAGACCCAGTACTTC. It encodes CASRTGGRQETQYF. Based on the CDR3 plus reference TRBV7-9 and TRBJ2-5, the full variable domain is DTGVSQNPRHKITKRGQNVTFRCDPISEHNRLYWYRQTLGQGPEFLTYFQNEAQLEKSRLLSDRFSAERPKGSFSTLEIQRTEQGDSAMYLCASRTGGRQETQYFGPGTRLLVL.